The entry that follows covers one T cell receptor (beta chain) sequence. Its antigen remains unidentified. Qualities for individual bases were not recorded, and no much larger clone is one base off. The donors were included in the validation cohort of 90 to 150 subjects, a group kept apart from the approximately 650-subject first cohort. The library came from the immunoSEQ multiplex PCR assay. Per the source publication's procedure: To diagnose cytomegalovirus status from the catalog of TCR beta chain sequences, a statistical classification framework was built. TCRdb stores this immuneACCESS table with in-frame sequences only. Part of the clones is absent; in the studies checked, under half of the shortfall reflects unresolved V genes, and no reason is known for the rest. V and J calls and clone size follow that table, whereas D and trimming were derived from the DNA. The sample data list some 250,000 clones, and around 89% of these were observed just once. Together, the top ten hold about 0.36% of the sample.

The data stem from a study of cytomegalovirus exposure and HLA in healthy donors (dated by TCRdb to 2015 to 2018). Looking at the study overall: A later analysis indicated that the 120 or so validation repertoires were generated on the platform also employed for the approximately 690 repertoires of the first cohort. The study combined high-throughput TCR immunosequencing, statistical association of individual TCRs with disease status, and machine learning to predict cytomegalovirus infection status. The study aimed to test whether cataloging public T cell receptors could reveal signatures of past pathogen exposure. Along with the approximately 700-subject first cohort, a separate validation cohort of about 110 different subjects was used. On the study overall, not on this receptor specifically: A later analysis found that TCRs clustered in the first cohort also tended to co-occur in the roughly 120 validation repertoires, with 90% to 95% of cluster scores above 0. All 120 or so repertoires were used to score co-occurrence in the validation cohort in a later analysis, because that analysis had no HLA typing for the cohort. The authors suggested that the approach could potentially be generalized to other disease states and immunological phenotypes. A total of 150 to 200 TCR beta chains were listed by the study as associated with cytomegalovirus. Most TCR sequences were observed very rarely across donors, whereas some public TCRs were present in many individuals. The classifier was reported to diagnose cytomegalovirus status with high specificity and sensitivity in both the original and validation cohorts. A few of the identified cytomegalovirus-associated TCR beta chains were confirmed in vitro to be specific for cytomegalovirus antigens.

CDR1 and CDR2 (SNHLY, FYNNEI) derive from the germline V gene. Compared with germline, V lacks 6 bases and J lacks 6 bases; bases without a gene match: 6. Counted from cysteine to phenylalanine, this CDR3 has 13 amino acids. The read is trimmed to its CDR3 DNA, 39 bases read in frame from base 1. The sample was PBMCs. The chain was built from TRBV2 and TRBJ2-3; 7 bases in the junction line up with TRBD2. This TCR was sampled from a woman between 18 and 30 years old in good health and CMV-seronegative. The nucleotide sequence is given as TGTGCCAGCAGCCCGACTAGCTCCGATACGCAGTATTTT. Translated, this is CASSPTSSDTQYF.